The present T cell receptor beta chain was sequenced within a study of cytomegalovirus exposure and HLA in healthy donors (dated by TCRdb to the late 2010s). About the study as a whole: An earlier analysis of about 530 of the donors reported approximately 260 Gb of sequence data and 117 million unique TCR beta sequences obtained from about 200 million T cells. The T cell repertoires of 670 or so subjects were profiled by immunosequencing and related to cytomegalovirus serostatus. The later analysis used no new phenotypic data to find candidate immune exposures, relying instead on TCR beta sequences and their occurrence across donors. To study patterns of TCR occurrence, a later analysis re-analyzed previously published TCR beta repertoires from under 750 donors and added high-resolution HLA genotyping. All discovery cohort repertoires had been generated on a single sequencing platform. The study combined high-throughput TCR immunosequencing, statistical association of individual TCRs with disease status, and machine learning to predict cytomegalovirus infection status. Among the approximately 400 genotyped donors, 81% belonged to the genetic ancestry cluster associated with self-reported Caucasian donors. Both class I and class II loci were covered by HLA typing, at four-digit resolution. A later genetic analysis took genome-wide SNP genotypes for about 55% of the roughly 670 donors and used that subset as a discovery cohort. A separate validation cohort of 100 to 150 different subjects was used in addition to the roughly 670-subject first cohort. Typing coverage differed by locus: A, B, C, DRB1 and DQB1 were typed in about 629-630 donors, DQA1 in approximately 520, DPA1 in some 570, and DPB1 in around 490. A few DR-DQ haplotypes were handled as single units for association and clustering because linkage in the cohort was strong. The study was designed to test whether signatures of past pathogen exposure could be identified by cataloging public T cell receptors. An early release covering roughly 600 HLA-typed donors comprised about 320 gigabases of sequencing data and around 80 million unique TCR sequences. An earlier analysis of 450 to 750 of the donors used high-throughput TCR beta sequencing to judge whether each TCR beta V gene segment behaved as functional or pseudogenic. Alongside the repertoire data, information on donor age, sex, ethnicity and CMV serostatus was compiled. Among roughly 370 genotyped donors of the cohort, an average of approximately 240,000 unique TCR beta nucleotide sequences were sequenced per donor, about a sixth of them non-productive. Study-wide findings and limitations: Assigning TCR associations to individual alleles was difficult when HLA alleles, especially DR and DQ, strongly co-occurred. Several of the top co-occurrence clusters appeared to be linked to parvovirus B19, influenza, CMV and Epstein-Barr virus, according to a later analysis. A further reported finding was that TCR beta sequences accurately predicted the HLA-A and HLA-B alleles for most subjects in the first cohort. Roughly uniform sequencing depth across donors was assumed in presence/absence analyses, although this assumption may not hold. An association between a missense DCLRE1C variant and V-gene and J-gene trimming of TCR beta chains was found in a later genetic analysis and replicated in an independent cohort. For the cohort, immune exposure information was limited to CMV serostatus. Broadly in line with IMGT annotations, most TCR beta V segments showed up in productive rearrangements about 87% or about 30% of the time in an earlier analysis of around 600 of the donors. The earlier analysis of about 600 of the donors excluded 15 to 20 rarely observed V segments, including chromosome 9 orphons, because counts were too low. A few of the identified cytomegalovirus-associated TCR beta chains were confirmed in vitro to be specific for cytomegalovirus antigens. It was suggested by the authors that the approach could potentially be generalized to other disease states and immunological phenotypes. According to a later genetic analysis, donors in an Asian-associated ancestry cluster had fewer N-insertions in productive TCRs than the approximately 650-donor mean. In a later analysis, HLA-associated TCR beta chains showed more clonal expansion and lower generation probabilities than non-associated chains that were equally common. Cytomegalovirus status was reported to be diagnosed by the classifier with high specificity and sensitivity in both the original and validation cohorts. In a later analysis, the rate of TCR association differed among HLA loci, with DRB1 alleles having the most associated TCRs and HLA-C alleles having the fewest. While some public TCRs were present in many individuals, most TCR sequences turned up only very rarely across donors. At a false discovery rate of 0.05, a later analysis linked 15,000 to 20,000 TCR beta sequences to specific HLA alleles. The 87-base-pair reads could not distinguish some IMGT-functional V segments, including TRBV6-2 and TRBV6-3, so those segments were excluded. In this cohort, only TCR beta chains were sequenced, and detectable features were limited by the absence of alpha or paired-chain data. Linkage disequilibrium might explain the correlated functional status among segregating V segments, but an unknown experimental factor could not be excluded. The sequencing pipeline was judged likely to have produced a cluster of highly shared sequence variants as a technical artifact. Because HLA typing was missing for some donors at each locus, association tests included only the typed subset. In the study, some 160 TCR beta chains were listed as associated with cytomegalovirus. Most CMV-associated TCR beta chains appeared to be HLA-restricted in a later analysis, and the HLA associations seemed to be driven largely by CMV exposure.

The cohort consisted of 650 to 850 healthy bone marrow donors. At the time of sampling, every cohort member was nominally healthy, though immune exposures that went unrecorded were likely present. The donor tested CMV seronegative, placing the donor among the 350 or so seronegative members of the cohort. Each donor provided a peripheral blood sample, and peripheral blood mononuclear cells were used for TCR beta sequencing. Genomic DNA was extracted from the blood cell samples with the Qiagen DNeasy Blood Extraction Kit. The germline V gene specifies SGDLS as CDR1 and YYNGEE as CDR2. The CDR3 numbers 15 residues from cysteine through phenylalanine. Solely the CDR3 DNA is kept, with 45 bases framed from the first base. Deletion took 4 bases off V and 2 bases off J, with a span of 14 bases between the germline ends. Library prep was done by the immunoSEQ multiplex PCR assay. The multiplex PCR relied on a mix of 60 forward primers for TCR Vbeta segments and 13 reverse primers for TCR Jbeta segments. Amplification of the CDR3 region of rearranged TCR beta genes was performed with a multiplex PCR assay on genomic DNA. The amplified TCR beta libraries were sequenced on the Illumina HiSeq System as 87-base-pair reads. The study's own analysis went as follows. A later analysis tallied 75 million to 95 million unique TCR beta chains across the 640 or so repertoires, and approximately 12 million of those chains were shared by two or more donors. To remove PCR and sequencing errors, raw reads were error-corrected and collapsed into unique sequences using a nearest-neighbor algorithm that merged closely related sequences. To assign V, D and J gene segments, CDR3 sequences were aligned to IMGT reference sequences. Each retained sequence needed at least a six-nucleotide match to both a V gene segment and a J gene segment. Rearrangements were classified as productive when the CDR3 lacked stop codons and remained in frame with V and J, and all other rearrangements were classified as non-productive. CDR3 was defined by IMGT convention, running from the second conserved V-encoded cysteine to the conserved J-encoded phenylalanine. The earlier analysis of 450 to 750 of the donors excluded any sequence lacking an unambiguous match to a single V gene segment. An earlier analysis of 587 of the donors called V segments functional above 56.7% productive rearrangements and segregating when the between-donor standard deviation exceeded 5%. A statistical classification framework was developed to diagnose cytomegalovirus status using the catalog of TCR beta chain sequences. In a later analysis, V and J genes were assigned by comparing TCR nucleotide sequences against IMGT/GENE-DB human TR gene sequences. In a later analysis, CDR3 sequences and most-parsimonious VDJ recombination scenarios were assigned using the TCRdist pipeline. A later analysis defined each TCR beta chain by its CDR3 amino acid sequence plus V-gene family, and excluded reads lacking a unique V-gene family. To address suspected cross-contamination and a sequencing artifact, a later analysis removed 450 to 700 highly shared, low-generation-probability nucleotide sequences. In a later analysis, a clonal expansion index for each public chain was calculated from normalized within-repertoire ranks of inferred template counts. In a later analysis, generation probabilities were computed with a VDJ recombination model fitted to out-of-frame rearrangements, and the resulting probabilities were checked against IGoR. In a later analysis, hypergeometric tests were used to score TCR-TCR, TCR-HLA and TCR-CMV co-occurrence, with a repertoire-size bias correction applied to TCR pairs. To estimate false discovery rates, a later analysis permuted the HLA or CMV assignments 20 times. In a later analysis, co-occurring TCRs were grouped using DBSCAN, with TCRdist sequence similarity added in when clustering inside HLA-allele-positive subsets. For co-occurrence clustering, repertoires with fewer than 30,000 or more than 120,000 public chains were excluded, along with roughly five repertoires with anomalous nucleotide sharing. TCRdb holds this immuneACCESS table with in-frame rearrangements only. Some clones are missing; in checked studies, unresolved V genes explain under half, and the rest has no known cause. V and J calls and clone size are as listed in that table; D and trimming were resolved from the DNA. The sample's table covers around 140,000 clones. 2% to 2.5% of the sample belongs to the ten largest clones.

Notes on this clone: The specificity of this receptor is unknown.

The V gene is TRBV9 and the J gene is TRBJ2-3; the D gene identity is not certain. The clonotype was recovered from a woman under 30 in good health and CMV-seronegative. The sequencing sample was made of PBMCs. The sequence in DNA is TGTGCCAGCAGCCCCCGCGGATCCACCACAGATACGCAGTATTTT. Translated, it gives CASSPRGSTTDTQYF.